The rows below give T cell receptor beta chains drawn from one sample of a study of blood T cell repertoires in COVID-19. The table came from immunoSEQ multiplex PCR; TCRdb's copy has only in-frame clones and leaves some out. The sample includes about 140,000 clones, 84% of them seen just once. Sequenced: peripheral blood. The receptor source for this set is a man in his 60s with active or convalescent COVID-19. Each CDR3 is given with its conserved first and last residue. Fields, in order: V gene, clone size, J gene, D gene, CDR3 DNA, CDR3 protein. The D gene is left open where the match is weak. Clone size, where shown, is once, few, many, or a class for clones that have expanded.

V gene: TRBV10-3
clone size: .
J gene: TRBJ2-3
D gene: .
CDR3 DNA: TGTGCCACGCGGAGCGGCACAGATACGCAGTATTTT
CDR3 protein: CATRSGTDTQYF

V gene: TRBV19
clone size: .
J gene: TRBJ1-2
D gene: TRBD1
CDR3 DNA: TGTGCCAGTAGTTCGGACAGGGACGCTAACTATGGCTACACCTTC
CDR3 protein: CASSSDRDANYGYTF

V gene: TRBV19
clone size: .
J gene: TRBJ1-5
D gene: .
CDR3 DNA: TGTGCCAGTAACCGGGGGTTGGGAGATCAGCCCCAGCATTTT
CDR3 protein: CASNRGLGDQPQHF

V gene: TRBV19
clone size: .
J gene: TRBJ2-7
D gene: TRBD1
CDR3 DNA: TGTGCCAGTAGTATACTGAAGGGACAGGGGTCCTACGAGCAGTACTTC
CDR3 protein: CASSILKGQGSYEQYF

V gene: TRBV4-3
clone size: .
J gene: TRBJ1-1
D gene: .
CDR3 DNA: TGCGCCAGCAGCCCTTTCGGGAACACTGAAGCTTTCTTT
CDR3 protein: CASSPFGNTEAFF

V gene: TRBV4-3
clone size: .
J gene: TRBJ2-1
D gene: TRBD2
CDR3 DNA: TGCGCCAGCAGCCAACCACTAGCGGGGGGACCCTACAATGAGCAGTTCTTC
CDR3 protein: CASSQPLAGGPYNEQFF

V gene: TRBV7-9
clone size: .
J gene: TRBJ1-1
D gene: .
CDR3 DNA: TGTGCCAGCAGCCAGAGTGGGGGGACTGAAGCTTTCTTT
CDR3 protein: CASSQSGGTEAFF

V gene: TRBV4-3
clone size: .
J gene: TRBJ2-6
D gene: .
CDR3 DNA: TGCGCCAGCAGCCCCTACAGCTCTGGGGCCAACGTCCTGACTTTC
CDR3 protein: CASSPYSSGANVLTF

V gene: TRBV18
clone size: .
J gene: TRBJ2-7
D gene: TRBD2
CDR3 DNA: TGTGCCAGCTCACCACGGGAGGGCGAGCAGTACTTC
CDR3 protein: CASSPREGEQYF

V gene: TRBV7-8
clone size: few
J gene: TRBJ2-2
D gene: .
CDR3 DNA: TGTGCCAGCAGACCTCAGGGATCCGGGGAGCTGTTTTTT
CDR3 protein: CASRPQGSGELFF

V gene: TRBV13
clone size: .
J gene: TRBJ1-2
D gene: TRBD1
CDR3 DNA: TGTGCCAGCAGCCTACAGGGGCTACCCCCTGGTGGCTACACCTTC
CDR3 protein: CASSLQGLPPGGYTF

V gene: TRBV20-1
clone size: .
J gene: TRBJ1-2
D gene: .
CDR3 DNA: TGCAGTGCTGAAAGAGAGTATGGCTACACCTTC
CDR3 protein: CSAEREYGYTF

V gene: TRBV11-2
clone size: .
J gene: TRBJ1-6
D gene: .
CDR3 DNA: TGTGCCAGCAGCGTGGACAGCTGGGGCGGTAATTCACCCCTCCACTTT
CDR3 protein: CASSVDSWGGNSPLHF

V gene: TRBV5-1
clone size: .
J gene: TRBJ1-1
D gene: .
CDR3 DNA: TGCGCCAGCAGCTTGGCGTCTTCCGGTATGAACACTGAAGCTTTCTTT
CDR3 protein: CASSLASSGMNTEAFF

V gene: TRBV11-2
clone size: .
J gene: TRBJ2-1
D gene: .
CDR3 DNA: TGTGCCAGCAGCTGGGGACTCGGCCTAGATGAGCAGTTCTTC
CDR3 protein: CASSWGLGLDEQFF

V gene: TRBV4-3
clone size: .
J gene: TRBJ1-2
D gene: .
CDR3 DNA: TGCGCCAGCAGCCAAGATCCCCAGGGGATCTATGGCTACACCTTC
CDR3 protein: CASSQDPQGIYGYTF

V gene: TRBV11-2
clone size: once
J gene: TRBJ2-1
D gene: .
CDR3 DNA: TGTGCCAGCAGCTACGGGTACAATGAGCAGTTCTTC
CDR3 protein: CASSYGYNEQFF

V gene: TRBV28
clone size: once
J gene: TRBJ1-2
D gene: TRBD1
CDR3 DNA: TGTGCCACCATAGTAGACAGGGATGGCTACACCTTC
CDR3 protein: CATIVDRDGYTF

V gene: TRBV6-6
clone size: .
J gene: TRBJ1-2
D gene: .
CDR3 DNA: TGTGCCAGCGAGGGCAGGAACTTTGGCTACACCTTC
CDR3 protein: CASEGRNFGYTF

V gene: TRBV29-1
clone size: .
J gene: TRBJ1-4
D gene: TRBD1
CDR3 DNA: TGCAGCGCTGGGACAGAGAAACTAAATGAAAAACTGTTTTTT
CDR3 protein: CSAGTEKLNEKLFF

V gene: TRBV18
clone size: .
J gene: TRBJ2-3
D gene: .
CDR3 DNA: TGTGCCAGCTCACCACAGGGGTTCACAGATACGCAGTATTTT
CDR3 protein: CASSPQGFTDTQYF

V gene: TRBV18
clone size: .
J gene: TRBJ1-6
D gene: TRBD1
CDR3 DNA: TGTGCCAGCTCACCGCAGGGGGGCAATTCACCCCTCCACTTT
CDR3 protein: CASSPQGGNSPLHF

V gene: TRBV12-3/TRBV12-4
clone size: .
J gene: TRBJ1-3
D gene: TRBD1
CDR3 DNA: TGTGCCAGCGACAGGGCCCACACCATATATTTT
CDR3 protein: CASDRAHTIYF

V gene: TRBV5-4
clone size: .
J gene: TRBJ1-3
D gene: .
CDR3 DNA: TGTGCCAGCAGCTTGTTAGGGGTTGGAAACACCATATATTTT
CDR3 protein: CASSLLGVGNTIYF

V gene: TRBV18
clone size: .
J gene: TRBJ1-5
D gene: TRBD1
CDR3 DNA: TGTGCCAGCTCACTGGGGACAGGGGGAAATCAGCCCCAGCATTTT
CDR3 protein: CASSLGTGGNQPQHF

V gene: TRBV14
clone size: few
J gene: TRBJ2-3
D gene: .
CDR3 DNA: TGTGCCAGCAGAGGAGATGGCACAGATACGCAGTATTTT
CDR3 protein: CASRGDGTDTQYF

V gene: TRBV30
clone size: .
J gene: TRBJ1-5
D gene: .
CDR3 DNA: TGTGCCTGGAGTGAACAGTCGAATCAGCCCCAGCATTTT
CDR3 protein: CAWSEQSNQPQHF

V gene: TRBV7-8
clone size: .
J gene: TRBJ1-2
D gene: .
CDR3 DNA: TGTGCCAGCAATTTCTTCGCCAATTCGGACTATGGCTACACCTTC
CDR3 protein: CASNFFANSDYGYTF

V gene: TRBV6-5
clone size: .
J gene: TRBJ2-7
D gene: TRBD1
CDR3 DNA: TGTGCCAGCAGACCGGGACAGGGGGCCAGTGAGCAGTACTTC
CDR3 protein: CASRPGQGASEQYF

V gene: TRBV6-2/TRBV6-3
clone size: .
J gene: TRBJ2-7
D gene: .
CDR3 DNA: TGTGCCAGCAGTCAGGCCTACGAGCAGTACTTC
CDR3 protein: CASSQAYEQYF

V gene: TRBV9
clone size: .
J gene: TRBJ2-5
D gene: .
CDR3 DNA: TGTGCCAGCAGCCCCCAACAGGGTAGGGAGACCCAGTACTTC
CDR3 protein: CASSPQQGRETQYF

V gene: TRBV11-2
clone size: .
J gene: TRBJ2-2
D gene: .
CDR3 DNA: TGTGCCAGCAGCTTACCTGGGGAGCTGTTTTTT
CDR3 protein: CASSLPGELFF